This entry features one T cell receptor (beta chain) sequence. Assay: immunoSEQ multiplex PCR; the TCRdb copy retains only in-frame clones and omits some. The sample lists a few hundred thousand clones; around 90% were seen once. Seattle's enrolled individuals joined amid active infection and were then monitored longitudinally. The data stem from a study of blood T cell repertoires in COVID-19. Study at large: Material from acute and convalescent COVID-19 was sourced from the United States, Italy and Spain.

Germline-derived CDR1 and CDR2 are MNHEY and SMNVEV (reference sequence). The ends were cut back, 3 bases at V and 6 bases at J, with 14 bases in the middle. The CDR3 runs 14 residues. The sequence was obtained from a woman aged 25 to 39 with COVID-19, enrolled during active disease. This chain links TRBV27 with TRBJ1-1; D is possibly TRBD1 (6 bases). The sample consisted of peripheral blood. CDR3 sequence: CASSFLRDTPEAFF. The CDR3 DNA is TGTGCCAGCAGTTTCCTCCGGGACACACCTGAAGCTTTCTTT.